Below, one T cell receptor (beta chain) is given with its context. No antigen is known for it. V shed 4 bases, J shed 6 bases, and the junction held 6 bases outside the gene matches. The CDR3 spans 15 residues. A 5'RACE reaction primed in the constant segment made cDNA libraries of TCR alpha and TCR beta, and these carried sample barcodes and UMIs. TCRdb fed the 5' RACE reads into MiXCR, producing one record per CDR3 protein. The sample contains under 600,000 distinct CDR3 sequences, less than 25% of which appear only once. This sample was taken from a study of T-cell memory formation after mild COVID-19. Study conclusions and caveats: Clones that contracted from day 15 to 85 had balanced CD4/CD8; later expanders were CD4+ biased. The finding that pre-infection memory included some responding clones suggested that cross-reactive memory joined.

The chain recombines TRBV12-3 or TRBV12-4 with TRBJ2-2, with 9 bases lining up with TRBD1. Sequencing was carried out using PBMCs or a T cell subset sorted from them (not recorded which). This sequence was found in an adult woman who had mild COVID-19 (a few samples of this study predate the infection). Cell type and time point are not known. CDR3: CASSSSGTGPGELFF. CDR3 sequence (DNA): TGTGCCAGCAGTTCATCCGGGACAGGGCCCGGGGAGCTGTTTTTT.